This record looks at one T cell receptor beta chain sequence and its context. TCRdb keeps only in-frame clones here, not all; method: immunoSEQ multiplex PCR. Here the sample spans about 120,000 clones, about nine tenths being singletons. The sample is drawn from a study of blood T cell repertoires in COVID-19. About the research overall: COVID-19 samples collected from the United States, Italy and Spain covered acute and convalescent phases.

The CDR3 loop spans 15 amino acids. CDR1 and CDR2 (germline): ENHRY, SYGVKD. V trimming: 6 bases; J trimming: 1 base; junction bases outside the gene matches: 3. The V gene is TRBV10-3, the J gene TRBJ2-1; 10 bases match TRBD2. The sequenced sample was peripheral blood. The sequence was obtained from a human donor with active COVID-19. The donor label of this sample is uncertain. CDR3 region: CAIRDSGGSYNEQFF. In nucleotides, the CDR3 is TGTGCCATCAGGGATAGCGGGGGGTCCTACAATGAGCAGTTCTTC.